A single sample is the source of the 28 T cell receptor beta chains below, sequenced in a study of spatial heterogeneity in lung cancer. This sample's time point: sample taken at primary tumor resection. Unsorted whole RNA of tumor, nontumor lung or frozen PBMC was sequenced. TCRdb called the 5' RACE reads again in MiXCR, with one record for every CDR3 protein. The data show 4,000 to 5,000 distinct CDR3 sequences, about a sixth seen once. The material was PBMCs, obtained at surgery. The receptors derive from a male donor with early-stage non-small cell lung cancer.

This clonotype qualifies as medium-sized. CDR3 nucleotides: TGTGCCAGCAACTTCCCGGGACAGGGGGCCCCTGGGGCCAACGTCCTGACTTTC. It codes for CASNFPGQGAPGANVLTF. J is TRBJ2-6 and V is TRBV7-8; 12 bases fit TRBD1. V trimming: 7 bases; J trimming: 2 bases; junction bases outside the gene matches: 9. Germline V CDR1 and CDR2: SGHVS, FQNEAQ. This CDR3 contains 18 residues. Full variable domain (outside the CDR3, taken from reference TRBV7-8 and TRBJ2-6): GAGVSQSPRYKVAKRGQDVALRCDPISGHVSLFWYQQALGQGPEFLTYFQNEAQLDKSGLPSDRFFAERPEGSVSTLKIQRTQQEDSAVYLCASNFPGQGAPGANVLTFGAGSRLTVL.

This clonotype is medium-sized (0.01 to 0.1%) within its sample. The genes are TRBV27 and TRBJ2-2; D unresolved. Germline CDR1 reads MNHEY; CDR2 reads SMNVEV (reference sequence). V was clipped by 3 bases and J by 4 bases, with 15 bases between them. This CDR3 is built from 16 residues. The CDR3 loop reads CASSLHYSPGTGELFF. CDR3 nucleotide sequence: TGTGCCAGCAGTTTGCATTACTCGCCCGGCACCGGGGAGCTGTTTTTT.

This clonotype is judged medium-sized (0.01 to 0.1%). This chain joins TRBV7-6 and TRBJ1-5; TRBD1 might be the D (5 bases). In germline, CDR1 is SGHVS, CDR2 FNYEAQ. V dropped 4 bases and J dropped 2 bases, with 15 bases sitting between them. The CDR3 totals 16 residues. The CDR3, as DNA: TGTGCCAGCAGCTCTGCGGCAGGGAGGGGCAATCAGCCCCAGCATTTT. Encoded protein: CASSSAAGRGNQPQHF.

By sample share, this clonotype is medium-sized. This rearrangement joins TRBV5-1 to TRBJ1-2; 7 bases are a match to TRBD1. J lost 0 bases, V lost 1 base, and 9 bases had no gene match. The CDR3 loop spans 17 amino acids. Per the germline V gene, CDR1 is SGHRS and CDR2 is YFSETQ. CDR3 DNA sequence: TGCGCCAGCAGCTTGCCTGGGACAGCGGCTACTAACTATGGCTACACCTTC. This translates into CASSLPGTAATNYGYTF.

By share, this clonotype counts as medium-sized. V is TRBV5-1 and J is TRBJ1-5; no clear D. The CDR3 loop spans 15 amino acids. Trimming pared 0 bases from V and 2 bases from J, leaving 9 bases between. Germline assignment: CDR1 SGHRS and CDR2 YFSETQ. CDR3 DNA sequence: TGCGCCAGCAGCTTGGGGCCCGGGGGCAATCAGCCCCAGCATTTT. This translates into CASSLGPGGNQPQHF.

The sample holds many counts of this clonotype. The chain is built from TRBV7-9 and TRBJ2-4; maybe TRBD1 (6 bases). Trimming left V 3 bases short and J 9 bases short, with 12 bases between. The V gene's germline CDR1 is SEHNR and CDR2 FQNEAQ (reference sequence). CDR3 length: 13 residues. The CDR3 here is CASSLGTMGIQYF. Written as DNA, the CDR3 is TGTGCCAGCAGCTTGGGGACAATGGGCATTCAGTACTTC.

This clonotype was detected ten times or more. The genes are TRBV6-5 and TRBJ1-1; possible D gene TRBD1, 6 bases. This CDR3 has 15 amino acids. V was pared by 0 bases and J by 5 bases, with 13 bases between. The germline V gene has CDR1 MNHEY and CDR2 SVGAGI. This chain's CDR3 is CASSYSDRRRTEAFF. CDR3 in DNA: TGTGCCAGCAGTTACTCGGACAGACGTCGGACTGAAGCTTTCTTT.

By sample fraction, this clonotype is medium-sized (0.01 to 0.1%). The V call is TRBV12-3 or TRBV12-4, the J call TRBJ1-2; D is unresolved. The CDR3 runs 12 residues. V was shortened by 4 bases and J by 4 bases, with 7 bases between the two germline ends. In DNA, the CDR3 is TGTGCCAGCAGTTCGGAGCTCTATGGCTACACCTTC. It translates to CASSSELYGYTF.

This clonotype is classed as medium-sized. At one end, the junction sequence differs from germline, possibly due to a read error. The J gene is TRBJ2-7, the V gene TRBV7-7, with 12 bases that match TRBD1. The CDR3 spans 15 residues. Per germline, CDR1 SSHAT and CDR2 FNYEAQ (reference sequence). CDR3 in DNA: TGTGCTAGCAGCTTAGGGACAGGGGGCGGCTACGAGCAGTACTTC. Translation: CASSLGTGGGYEQYF.

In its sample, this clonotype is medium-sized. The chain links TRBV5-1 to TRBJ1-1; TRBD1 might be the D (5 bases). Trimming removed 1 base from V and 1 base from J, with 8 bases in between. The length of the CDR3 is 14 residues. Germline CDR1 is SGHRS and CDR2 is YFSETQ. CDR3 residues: CASSLWGRNTEAFF. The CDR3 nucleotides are TGCGCCAGCAGCTTGTGGGGCAGGAACACTGAAGCTTTCTTT.

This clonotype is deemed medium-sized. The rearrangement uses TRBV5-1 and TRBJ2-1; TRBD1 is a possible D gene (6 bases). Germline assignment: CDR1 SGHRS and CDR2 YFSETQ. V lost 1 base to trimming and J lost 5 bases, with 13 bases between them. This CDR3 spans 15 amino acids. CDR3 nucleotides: TGCGCCAGCAGCTTGAACAGGGCCGAGAACAATGAGCAGTTCTTC. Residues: CASSLNRAENNEQFF.

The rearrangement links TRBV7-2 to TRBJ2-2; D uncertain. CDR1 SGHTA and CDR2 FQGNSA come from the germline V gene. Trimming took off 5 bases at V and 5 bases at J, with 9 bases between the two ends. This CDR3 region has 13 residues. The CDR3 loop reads CASSLRVTGELFF. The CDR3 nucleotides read TGTGCCAGCAGCCTCCGCGTTACCGGGGAGCTGTTTTTT.

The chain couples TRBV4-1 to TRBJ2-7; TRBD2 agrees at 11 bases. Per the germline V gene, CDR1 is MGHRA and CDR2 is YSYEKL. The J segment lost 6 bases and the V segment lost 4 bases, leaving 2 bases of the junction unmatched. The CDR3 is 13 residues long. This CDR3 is CASSPGLAAEQYF. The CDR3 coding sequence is TGCGCCAGCAGCCCGGGACTAGCGGCCGAGCAGTACTTC.

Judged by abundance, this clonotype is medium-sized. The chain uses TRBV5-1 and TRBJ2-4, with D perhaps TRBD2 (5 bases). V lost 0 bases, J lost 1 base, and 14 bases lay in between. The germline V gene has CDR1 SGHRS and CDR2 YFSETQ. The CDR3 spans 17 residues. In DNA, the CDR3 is TGCGCCAGCAGCTTGGCCGGGGAGTCTGGGGCCAAAAACATTCAGTACTTC. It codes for CASSLAGESGAKNIQYF.

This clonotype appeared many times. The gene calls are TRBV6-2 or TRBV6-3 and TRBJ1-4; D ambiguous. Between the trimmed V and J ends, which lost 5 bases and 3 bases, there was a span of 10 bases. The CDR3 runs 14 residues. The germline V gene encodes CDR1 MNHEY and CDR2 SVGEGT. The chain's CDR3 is CASSPEGANEKLFF. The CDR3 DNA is TGTGCCAGCAGTCCCGAAGGCGCTAATGAAAAACTGTTTTTT.

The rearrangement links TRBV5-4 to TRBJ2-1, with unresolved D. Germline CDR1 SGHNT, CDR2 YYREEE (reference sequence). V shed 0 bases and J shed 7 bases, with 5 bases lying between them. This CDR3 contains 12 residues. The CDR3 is CASSLGGNEQFF. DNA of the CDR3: TGTGCCAGCAGCTTGGGCGGAAATGAGCAGTTCTTC.

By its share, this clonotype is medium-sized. The chain's CDR3 is CASSDRLRPNTGELFF. CDR3 coding DNA: TGTGCCAGCAGCGATCGCCTGAGACCGAACACCGGGGAGCTGTTTTTT. V and J are TRBV9 and TRBJ2-2; no clear D. V gave up 3 bases and J gave up 0 bases, with 12 bases separating them. The germline CDR1 and CDR2 sequences are SGDLS and YYNGEE. The CDR3 length is 16 residues.

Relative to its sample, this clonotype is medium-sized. The CDR3, as DNA: TGTGCCAGCAGCTTAGCCCCTAAGGGGGGCATAGAGAATGAGCAGTTCTTC. Translation: CASSLAPKGGIENEQFF. V usage is TRBV11-2 and J usage is TRBJ2-1, with D perhaps being TRBD1 or TRBD2 (6 bases each). V was cut by 1 base and J by 7 bases, with 20 bases left in between. In germline, CDR1 is SGHAT, CDR2 FQNNGV. The CDR3 runs 17 residues.

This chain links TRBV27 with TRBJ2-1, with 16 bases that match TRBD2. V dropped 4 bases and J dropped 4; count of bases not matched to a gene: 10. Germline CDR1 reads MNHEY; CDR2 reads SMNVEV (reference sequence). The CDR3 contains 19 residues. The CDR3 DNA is TGTGCCAGCAGTTCCGGGACTAGCGGGAGGGCCCAAGGATACAATGAGCAGTTCTTC. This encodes CASSSGTSGRAQGYNEQFF.

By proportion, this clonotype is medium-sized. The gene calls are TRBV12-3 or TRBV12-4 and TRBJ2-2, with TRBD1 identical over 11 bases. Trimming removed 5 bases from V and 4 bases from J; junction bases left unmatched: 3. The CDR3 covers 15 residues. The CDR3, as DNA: TGTGCCAGCAGTCCCGGGACAGGGGGCACCGGGGAGCTGTTTTTT. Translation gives CASSPGTGGTGELFF.

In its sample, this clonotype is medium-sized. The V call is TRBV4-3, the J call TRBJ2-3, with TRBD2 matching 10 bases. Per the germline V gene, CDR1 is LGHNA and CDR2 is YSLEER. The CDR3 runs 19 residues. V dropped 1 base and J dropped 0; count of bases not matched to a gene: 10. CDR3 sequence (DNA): TGCGCCAGCAGCCAAGTTTGGGCTAGCGGGGGAGCCAGCACAGATACGCAGTATTTT. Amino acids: CASSQVWASGGASTDTQYF.

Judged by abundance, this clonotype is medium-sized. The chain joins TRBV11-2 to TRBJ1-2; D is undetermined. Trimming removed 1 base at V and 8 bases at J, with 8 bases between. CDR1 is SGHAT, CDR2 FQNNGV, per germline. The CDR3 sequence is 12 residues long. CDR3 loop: CASSLGSWGYTF. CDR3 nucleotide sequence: TGTGCCAGCAGCTTAGGGTCGTGGGGCTACACCTTC.

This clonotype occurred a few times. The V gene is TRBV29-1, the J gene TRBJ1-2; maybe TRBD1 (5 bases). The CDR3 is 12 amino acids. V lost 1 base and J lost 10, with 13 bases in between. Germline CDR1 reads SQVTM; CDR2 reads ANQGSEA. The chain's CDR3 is CSVEVGRVPYTF. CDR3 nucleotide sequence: TGCAGCGTTGAAGTCGGCAGGGTACCCTACACCTTC. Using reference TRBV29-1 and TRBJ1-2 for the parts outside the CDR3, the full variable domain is SAVISQKPSRDICQRGTSLTIQCQVDSQVTMMFWYRQQPGQSLTLIATANQGSEATYESGFVIDKFPISRPNLTFSTLTVSNMSPEDSSIYLCSVEVGRVPYTFGSGTRLTVV.

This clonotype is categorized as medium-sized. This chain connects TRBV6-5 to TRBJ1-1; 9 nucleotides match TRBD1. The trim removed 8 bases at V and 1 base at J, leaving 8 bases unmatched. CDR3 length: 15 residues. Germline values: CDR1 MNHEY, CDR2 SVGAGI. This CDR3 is CASALSGQGNTEAFF. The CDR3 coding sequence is TGTGCCAGCGCGCTCTCGGGACAGGGGAACACTGAAGCTTTCTTT.

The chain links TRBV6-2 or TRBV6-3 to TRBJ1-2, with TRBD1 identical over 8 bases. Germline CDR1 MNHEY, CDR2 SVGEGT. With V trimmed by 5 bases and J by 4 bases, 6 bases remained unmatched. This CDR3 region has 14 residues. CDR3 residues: CASSITGGFYGYTF. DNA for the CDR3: TGTGCCAGCAGTATCACAGGGGGATTCTATGGCTACACCTTC.

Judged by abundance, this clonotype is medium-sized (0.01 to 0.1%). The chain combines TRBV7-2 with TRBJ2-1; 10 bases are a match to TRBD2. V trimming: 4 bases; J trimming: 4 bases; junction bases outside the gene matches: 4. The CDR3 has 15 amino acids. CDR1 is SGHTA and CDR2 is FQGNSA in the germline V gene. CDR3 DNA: TGTGCCAGCAGCTGGGGGACTAGCGTTTACAATGAGCAGTTCTTC. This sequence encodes CASSWGTSVYNEQFF.

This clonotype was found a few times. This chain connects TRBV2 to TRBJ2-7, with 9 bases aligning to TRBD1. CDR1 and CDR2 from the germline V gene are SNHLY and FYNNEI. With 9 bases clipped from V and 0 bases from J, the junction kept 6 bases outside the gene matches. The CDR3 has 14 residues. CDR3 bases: TGTGCCAGTAACCGGGACAGGGCCTCCTACGAGCAGTACTTC. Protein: CASNRDRASYEQYF.

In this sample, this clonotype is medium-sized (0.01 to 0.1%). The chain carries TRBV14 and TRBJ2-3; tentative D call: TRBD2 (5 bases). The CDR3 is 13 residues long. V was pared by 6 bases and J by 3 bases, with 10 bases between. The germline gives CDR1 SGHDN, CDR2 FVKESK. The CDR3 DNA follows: TGTGCCAGCAGAGAACTAGGTACAGATACGCAGTATTTT. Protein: CASRELGTDTQYF.